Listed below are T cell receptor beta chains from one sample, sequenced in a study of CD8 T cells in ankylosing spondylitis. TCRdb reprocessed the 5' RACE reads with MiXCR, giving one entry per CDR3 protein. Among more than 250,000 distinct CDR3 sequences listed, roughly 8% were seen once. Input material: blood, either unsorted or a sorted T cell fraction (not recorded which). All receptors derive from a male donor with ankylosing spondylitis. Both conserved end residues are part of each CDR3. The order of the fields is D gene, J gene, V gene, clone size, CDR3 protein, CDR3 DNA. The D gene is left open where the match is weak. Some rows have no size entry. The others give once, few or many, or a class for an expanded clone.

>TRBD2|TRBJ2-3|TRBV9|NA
CASSVDMSSGSSTDTQYF
TGTGCCAGCAGCGTAGATATGTCTAGCGGATCTAGCACAGATACGCAGTATTTT
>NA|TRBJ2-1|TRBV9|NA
CASSVVGSDEQFF
TGTGCCAGCAGCGTAGTGGGGTCCGATGAGCAGTTCTTC
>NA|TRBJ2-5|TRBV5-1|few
CASSLASGQGSAETQYF
TGCGCCAGCAGCTTAGCGTCAGGCCAGGGCTCGGCAGAGACCCAGTACTTC
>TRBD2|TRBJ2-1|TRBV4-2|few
CASSHSSGSLDEQFF
TGTGCCAGCAGCCACTCAAGCGGGAGTTTGGATGAGCAGTTCTTC
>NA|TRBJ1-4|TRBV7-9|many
CASSLDSRNEKLFF
TGTGCCAGCAGCTTAGATAGCCGGAATGAAAAACTGTTTTTT
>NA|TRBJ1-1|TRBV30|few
CAWSVGVANTEAFF
TGTGCCTGGAGTGTAGGGGTCGCGAACACTGAAGCTTTCTTT
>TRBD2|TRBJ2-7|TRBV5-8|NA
CASSISASGTQLLYEQYF
TGTGCCAGCAGTATTTCGGCTAGCGGGACACAACTCTTATACGAGCAGTACTTC
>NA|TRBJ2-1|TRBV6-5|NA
CASSSIRGGSAEQFF
TGTGCCAGCAGTTCCATCAGGGGAGGGAGCGCTGAGCAGTTCTTC
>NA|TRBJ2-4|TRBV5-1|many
CASSPLADKNIQYF
TGCGCCAGCAGCCCGCTCGCAGACAAAAACATTCAGTACTTC
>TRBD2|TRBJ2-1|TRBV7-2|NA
CASSPPGIAGYNEQFF
TGTGCCAGCAGCCCCCCGGGGATAGCGGGGTACAATGAGCAGTTCTTC